This TCR beta chain was observed in a study of radiation and T cells in renal cell carcinoma. Overall study: Nephrectomy followed 15 Gy stereotactic body radiation by 4 weeks.

Concerning this clone: Its antigen remains unknown.

Sequenced by immunoSEQ multiplex PCR; TCRdb stores in-frame clones only, minus some. The sample yields some 150,000 clones, 87% seen once. Study-wide findings and caveats: From baseline, blood top tumor clonotypes peaked at 2 weeks post-radiation. Pretreatment tumor biopsies were lacking, so baseline clonotypes are unknown.

Germline V CDR1 and CDR2: SNHLY, FYNNEI. Trimming pared 2 bases from V and 1 base from J, leaving 18 bases between. The CDR3 is made up of 17 amino acids. Documented time point: blood 2 weeks post-SBRT. Treatment indicated: 15 Gy SBRT to primary tumor, nephrectomy 4 weeks later. The tumor was a clear cell renal cell carcinoma. The chain employs TRBV2 and TRBJ2-7, with D perhaps matching TRBD1 (5 bases). The TCR was taken from a woman in her 50s with renal cell carcinoma. Specimen: blood, collected from a patient whose treatment included radiotherapy and nephrectomy. The CDR3 loop reads CASSERIQGWSSYEQYF. CDR3 sequence (DNA): TGTGCCAGCAGTGAACGAATTCAGGGCTGGTCTTCCTACGAGCAGTACTTC.